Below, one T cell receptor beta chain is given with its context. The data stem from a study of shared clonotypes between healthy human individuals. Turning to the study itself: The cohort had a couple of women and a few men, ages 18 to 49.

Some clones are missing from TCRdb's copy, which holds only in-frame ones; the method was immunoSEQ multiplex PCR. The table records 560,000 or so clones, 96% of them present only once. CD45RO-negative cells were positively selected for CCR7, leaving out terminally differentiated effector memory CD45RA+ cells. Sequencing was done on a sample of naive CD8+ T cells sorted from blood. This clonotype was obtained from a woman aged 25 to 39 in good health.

This CDR3 is CASSLSPGYLAGELFF. CDR3 nucleotides: TGCGCCAGCAGCTTAAGTCCCGGGTATTTGGCCGGGGAGCTGTTTTTT. This chain connects TRBV4-1 to TRBJ2-2; unclear D gene. There are 16 residues in the CDR3. Germline V lookup: CDR1 MGHRA, CDR2 YSYEKL. Trimming removed 5 bases at V and 6 bases at J, with 19 bases between.